This T cell receptor (beta chain) was profiled in a study of T cell responses to AZD1222 COVID-19 vaccine (TCRdb year 2021). At the level of the whole study: Because spike-specific TCR depth and breadth did not differ between the two schedules, AZD1222 recipients who got a second dose at roughly 4 weeks were pooled with those who got a second dose at roughly 12 weeks. Trial participants were enrolled by age into subgroups of 18-55, 56-69 and 70-plus years, and around 150, 29 and 61 TCR-sequenced participants, respectively, were included in these subgroups. TCR sequencing was performed for about 250 trial participants, of whom roughly 200 were given two doses of AZD1222 and approximately 25 were given two doses of MenACWY control vaccine. Overall results and qualifications from the work: Spike-specific TCR breadth and depth rose significantly after two AZD1222 doses compared with day 0 and with MenACWY recipients. Participants were mostly white British and included more females than males, and it was suggested by the authors that clonal diversity may have been underestimated. CD4 TCRs associated with the vaccine covered the entire spike protein, and the dominant responses were in regions 160-218 and 743-854. In the small 56-69-year group, the increase in depth fell short of significance, most likely because of low power. Epitopes outside the regions mutated in the B.1.351 and B.1.1.7 variants were reportedly recognized by nearly half of the unique spike-specific TCRs. Conclusions about previously exposed vaccinees are limited, since just a handful of AZD1222 recipients were seropositive for SARS-CoV-2 at baseline. Because no day 14 peak-response samples were available, the repertoires could be characterized only after the peak T cell response.

This specimen's time point label, interpreted: baseline before first vaccination. Samples from vaccinated people were obtained from the UK trials COV001 and COV002, which included a single-blind randomized controlled phase 2/3 trial of AZD1222 (ChAdOx1 nCoV-19) in healthy adults. For TCRbeta chain sequencing, PBMC samples were collected from trial participants at day 0 and at day 28 after the second dose. The CDR3 regions of human TCRbeta chains were analyzed by immunosequencing. Per the source publication's procedure: TCRs in the repertoires were compared against a reference library of SARS-CoV-2-specific TCRs that had been generated with the MIRA antigen-specificity platform. Breadth meant the fraction of unique TCRs that were SARS-CoV-2-associated, whereas depth meant the fraction of total T cells that were SARS-CoV-2-associated. Using the MIRA data, each spike-specific TCR was mapped to the spike region that the TCR reacts to and placed in a CD4 or CD8 class. Log10-transformed breadth and depth values were compared by one-way ANOVA with Sidak's multiple comparisons tests. The table was pulled from immuneACCESS by TCRdb, which kept in-frame rearrangements only. Such tables lose some clones; where checked, under half of the loss comes from unresolved V genes, and the rest has no known cause. For V, J and clone size, that table is used; D and trimming come from the DNA. This sample comprises tens of thousands of clones, 80% to 90% of them detected only once. The top ten clonotypes cover about 14% of the sample.

A note on this clone: The target of this receptor is not known. Base-call qualities are not available, and no considerably larger clone is one nucleotide away.

CDR1 and CDR2, per the germline V gene, are KGHSH and LQKENI. V is pared back by 5 bases and J by 4 bases, with 3 bases lying between the germline termini. Including the terminal cysteine and phenylalanine, the CDR3 comprises 12 residues. Only the CDR3 DNA is retained, 36 bases long and in frame from the first base. Rearrangement joined TRBV18 to TRBJ1-6; the D gene assignment is ambiguous. Here the sequenced sample was peripheral blood, taken on day 0 of AZD1222 vaccination. This TCR was recovered from an adult in good health. The DNA reads as follows: TGTGCCAGCTCAGAGTATAATTCACCCCTCCACTTT. It specifies CASSEYNSPLHF.